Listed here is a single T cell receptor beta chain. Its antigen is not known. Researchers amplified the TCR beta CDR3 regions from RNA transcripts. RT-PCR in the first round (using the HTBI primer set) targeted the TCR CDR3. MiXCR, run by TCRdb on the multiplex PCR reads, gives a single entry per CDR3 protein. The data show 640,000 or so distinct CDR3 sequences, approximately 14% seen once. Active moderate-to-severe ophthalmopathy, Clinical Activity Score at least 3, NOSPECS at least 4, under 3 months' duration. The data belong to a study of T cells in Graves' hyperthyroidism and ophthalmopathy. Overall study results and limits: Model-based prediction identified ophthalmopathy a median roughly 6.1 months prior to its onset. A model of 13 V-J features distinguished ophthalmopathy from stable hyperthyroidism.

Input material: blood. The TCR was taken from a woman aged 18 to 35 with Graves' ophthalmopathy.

The CDR3 region has the DNA TGTGCCAGCAGCCAAACAGGGTTAGCAGATACGCAGTATTTT. This translates into CASSQTGLADTQYF. The chain carries TRBV7-9 and TRBJ2-3; the D gene is possibly TRBD1 (6 bases). Germline CDR1 and CDR2: SEHNR and FQNEAQ (reference sequence). V was pared by 5 bases and J by 4 bases, with 13 bases between. CDR3 length equals 14 residues.